This T cell receptor beta chain was sequenced for a study of shared clonotypes between healthy human individuals. Study-wide background: Participating donors consisted of a couple of women and a few men aged 18 to 49.

Original processing methods: ImmunoSEQ output held junction-only sequences without quality scores, so filtering differed. Measured with immunoSEQ multiplex PCR; TCRdb has only the in-frame clones, and not every one. V, J and clone size are those of that table, while D and trimming were read from the DNA. The sample holds millions of clones, around nine tenths seen once. The V gene end was trimmed by 4 bases and the J gene end by 0 bases; junction bases not matched to a gene: 6. The CDR3 is made up of 18 amino acids. From germline, CDR1 is SGHVS and CDR2 FQNEAQ. Sequenced: naive CD4+ T cells sorted from blood. Subset noted: CD45RA+ positively selected. The gene calls are TRBV7-8 and TRBJ2-7; 16 nucleotides align to TRBD2. The TCR originated in a man between 18 and 29 years old in good health. The CDR3 region has the DNA TGTGCCAGCAGCTCGGGACTAGCGGGAGGGGGCGGCTCCTACGAGCAGTACTTC. This gives the protein CASSSGLAGGGGSYEQYF. Drawing the rest from reference TRBV7-8 and TRBJ2-7, the complete variable domain is GAGVSQSPRYKVAKRGQDVALRCDPISGHVSLFWYQQALGQGPEFLTYFQNEAQLDKSGLPSDRFFAERPEGSVSTLKIQRTQQEDSAVYLCASSSGLAGGGGSYEQYFGPGTRLTVT.